A selection of T cell receptor beta chains follows, all from one sample in a study of T cell changes during pregnancy in multiple sclerosis. The protocol was immunoSEQ multiplex PCR, while the TCRdb copy is restricted to in-frame clones and leaves out a portion. This table holds roughly 40,000 clones, nearly 90% found once. The specimen was CD4+ T cells from peripheral blood mononuclear cells, collected after pregnancy. The receptors come from a female donor with multiple sclerosis, enrolled in a pregnancy study. The CDR3 runs from the conserved cysteine through the conserved F or W. Fields, in order: D gene, J gene, V gene, CDR3 protein, CDR3 DNA. The D gene is left open where the match is weak.

NA | TRBJ2-6 | TRBV7-2 | CASSLDLGANVLTF | TGTGCCAGCAGCTTAGACTTGGGGGCCAACGTCCTGACTTTC
NA | TRBJ1-1 | TRBV19 | CASSPEGRNTEAFF | TGTGCCAGTAGTCCAGAGGGCCGGAACACTGAAGCTTTCTTT
NA | TRBJ1-5 | TRBV7-2 | CASSLVSRGASLPQHF | TGTGCCAGCAGCTTAGTATCTCGGGGGGCTTCGCTGCCCCAGCATTTT
NA | TRBJ2-7 | TRBV7-9 | CASGPEGYEQYF | TGTGCCAGCGGCCCCGAGGGTTACGAGCAGTACTTC
TRBD2 | TRBJ2-7 | TRBV4-2 | CASSQVGSGNSYEQYF | TGTGCCAGCAGCCAAGTTGGGAGCGGGAACTCCTACGAGCAGTACTTC
NA | TRBJ2-3 | TRBV10-2 | CASSRQSLTDTQYF | TGCGCCAGCAGTAGACAGAGCTTAACAGATACGCAGTATTTT
NA | TRBJ1-1 | TRBV2 | CASSDDRNTEAFF | TGTGCCAGCAGTGATGACAGAAACACTGAAGCTTTCTTT
TRBD1 | TRBJ1-2 | TRBV29-1 | CSVWDSNYGYTF | TGCAGCGTCTGGGACAGCAACTATGGCTACACCTTC
NA | TRBJ1-5 | TRBV6-5 | CASSYSTGPNQPQHF | TGTGCCAGCAGTTACTCCACAGGGCCCAATCAGCCCCAGCATTTT
TRBD1 | TRBJ1-1 | TRBV27 | CASSIQGFETEAFF | TGTGCCAGCAGTATACAGGGGTTTGAGACTGAAGCTTTCTTT
NA | TRBJ1-2 | TRBV5-1 | CASSLVPGDYGYTF | TGCGCCAGCAGCTTGGTGCCAGGGGACTATGGCTACACCTTC
NA | TRBJ2-7 | TRBV5-1 | CASSGAGDAYEQYF | TGCGCCAGCAGCGGGGCAGGGGACGCCTACGAGCAGTACTTC
NA | TRBJ1-3 | TRBV6-1 | CASTAGGLGNTIYF | TGTGCCAGCACCGCCGGGGGGCTCGGAAACACCATATATTTT
NA | TRBJ1-3 | TRBV5-4 | CASSRLGAAGSGNTIYF | TGTGCCAGCAGCAGACTGGGGGCAGCAGGTTCTGGAAACACCATATATTTT
NA | TRBJ1-2 | TRBV27 | CASSFGGNYGYTF | TGTGCCAGCAGTTTCGGGGGTAACTATGGCTACACCTTC
NA | TRBJ2-3 | TRBV13 | CASSLVQGFTDTQYF | TGTGCCAGCAGCTTAGTACAGGGATTCACAGATACGCAGTATTTT
NA | TRBJ1-5 | TRBV4-1 | CASSQVLGVWGNQPQHF | TGCGCCAGCAGCCAAGTATTAGGGGTATGGGGCAATCAGCCCCAGCATTTT